This T cell receptor beta chain originates from a study of blood T cells in healthy people across ages. A remark on this clonotype: Germline and junction disagree at one end, which may indicate a read error.

The study recruited healthy Caucasian donors from Russia who were aged roughly 6 to 90. The draw of peripheral blood yielded ten milliliters from each donor. A sample-barcoded 5' primer and a J-beta primer mix were used in a second PCR of roughly 7 to 12 cycles. TCRdb redid the calling of the 5' RACE reads with MiXCR, one entry per CDR3 protein. The sample holds under 1,100,000 distinct CDR3 sequences, about 25% seen once. The germline V gene encodes CDR1 KGHDR and CDR2 SFDVKD. The CDR3 is 14 amino acids. These sequences were also reported in another study, on T cells of mothers and their children.

The J gene is TRBJ2-3, the V gene TRBV24-1; D is perhaps TRBD1 (5 bases). The sample consisted of blood. This receptor was taken from a girl aged 2 to 10 in good health. In DNA, the CDR3 is TGTGCCACCAGTAGGGGCTTTAGCACAGATACGCAGTGTTTT. Its translation: CATSRGFSTDTQCF.